This T cell receptor beta chain was found in a study of OX40 agonist ivuxolimab in advanced cancers. The CDR3 extends over 15 amino acids. CDR1 is SGHDN and CDR2 is FVKESK in the germline V gene. Losses at the gene ends were 4 bases for V and 6 bases for J; bases not matched to a gene: 6. Measured with immunoSEQ multiplex PCR; TCRdb has only the in-frame clones, and not every one. The sample consists of 85,000 to 120,000 clones, 90% of them appearing once. V and J are TRBV14 and TRBJ2-2; 9 nucleotides line up with TRBD1. The starting material was CD4+ or CD8+ T cells sorted from blood, obtained in a trial of the OX40 agonist ivuxolimab. This TCR came from an adult with an advanced solid tumor such as melanoma, head and neck, liver or kidney cancer. The CDR3 bases are TGTGCCAGCAGCCCCCGACAGGGGGGAGCCGGGGAGCTGTTTTTT. The encoded protein is CASSPRQGGAGELFF.